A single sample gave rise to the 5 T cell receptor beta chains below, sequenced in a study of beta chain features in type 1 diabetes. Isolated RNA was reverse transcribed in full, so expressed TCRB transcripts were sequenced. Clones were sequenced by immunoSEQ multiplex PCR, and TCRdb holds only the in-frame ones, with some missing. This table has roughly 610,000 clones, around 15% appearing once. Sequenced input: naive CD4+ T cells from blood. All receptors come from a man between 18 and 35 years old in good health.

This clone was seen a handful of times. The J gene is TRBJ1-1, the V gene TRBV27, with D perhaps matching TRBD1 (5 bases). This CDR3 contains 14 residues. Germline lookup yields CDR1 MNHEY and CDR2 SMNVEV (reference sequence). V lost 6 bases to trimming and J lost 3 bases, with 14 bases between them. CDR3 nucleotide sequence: TGTGCCAGCAGCCCTCGGGGGGGTGACACTGAAGCTTTCTTT. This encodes CASSPRGGDTEAFF.

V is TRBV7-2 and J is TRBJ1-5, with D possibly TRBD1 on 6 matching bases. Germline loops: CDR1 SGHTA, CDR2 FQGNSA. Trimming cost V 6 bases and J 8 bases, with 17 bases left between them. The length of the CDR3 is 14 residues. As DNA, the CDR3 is TGTGCCAGCAGTATAGAGTACGGGGGCAAGCCCCAGCATTTT. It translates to CASSIEYGGKPQHF.

Written as DNA, the CDR3 is TGTGCCAGCAGCTACCAACAGGGGCTGGAGTTTAAGCAGTTCTTC. Its protein is CASSYQQGLEFKQFF. This chain uses TRBV11-3 with TRBJ2-1, with 7 positions matching TRBD1. The junction had 14 bases not matched to a gene; V was cut back by 4 bases and J by 11 bases. CDR3 length: 15 amino acids. Germline V CDR1 and CDR2: SGHNT, YENEEA.

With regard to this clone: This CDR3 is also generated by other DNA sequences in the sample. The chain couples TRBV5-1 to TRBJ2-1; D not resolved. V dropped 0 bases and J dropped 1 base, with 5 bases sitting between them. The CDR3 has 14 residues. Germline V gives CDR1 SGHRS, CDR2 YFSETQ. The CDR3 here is CASSLGQSYNEQFF. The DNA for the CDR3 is TGCGCCAGCAGCTTGGGTCAGTCCTACAATGAGCAGTTCTTC.

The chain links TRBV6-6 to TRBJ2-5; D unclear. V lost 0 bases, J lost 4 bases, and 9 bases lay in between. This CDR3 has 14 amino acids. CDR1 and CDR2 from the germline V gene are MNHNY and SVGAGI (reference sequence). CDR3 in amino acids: CASSYSGRAETQYF. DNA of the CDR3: TGTGCCAGCAGTTACTCGGGAAGGGCAGAGACCCAGTACTTC.